A selection of T cell receptor beta chains follows, all from one sample in a study of T cell responses to AZD1222 COVID-19 vaccine. The assay was immunoSEQ multiplex PCR, and TCRdb's table has in-frame clones only and misses some. The table records 90,000 to 120,000 clones, 75% to 95% of them present only once. Sample: peripheral blood, taken 28 days after the second AZD1222 dose. The source is an adult who received the AZD1222 COVID-19 vaccine. Both conserved end residues are part of each CDR3. D genes are given only for firm matches. Clone sizes are given selectively: once, few, many, or a class where the clone is expanded.

v_call	clone_size	j_call	d_call	cdr3_aa	cdr3_nt
TRBV4-1	NA	TRBJ2-7	NA	CASSQATGSYEQYF	TGCGCCAGCAGCCAAGCAACCGGATCCTACGAGCAGTACTTC
TRBV28	NA	TRBJ1-5	NA	CASSSGQARQPQHF	TGTGCCAGCAGTTCGGGCCAAGCAAGGCAGCCCCAGCATTTT
TRBV4-3	NA	TRBJ2-1	TRBD2	CASSQVAGGSYNEQFF	TGCGCCAGCAGCCAAGTAGCGGGAGGGTCATACAATGAGCAGTTCTTC
TRBV11-2	NA	TRBJ1-1	NA	CASSPRDRAFF	TGTGCCAGCAGCCCCAGGGATCGTGCTTTCTTT
TRBV28	NA	TRBJ1-5	NA	CASSLFKANQPQHF	TGTGCCAGCAGTCTATTCAAGGCTAATCAGCCCCAGCATTTT
TRBV6-1	NA	TRBJ1-2	NA	CASSEDPRARGYTF	TGTGCCAGCAGTGAAGATCCCAGGGCAAGGGGCTACACCTTC
TRBV10-3	once	TRBJ1-3	NA	CATTGETWSSGNTIYF	TGTGCCACCACCGGAGAGACATGGAGCTCTGGAAACACCATATATTTT
TRBV14	NA	TRBJ2-7	NA	CASSQMGGERYF	TGTGCCAGCAGCCAAATGGGGGGTGAACGGTACTTC
TRBV20-1	many	TRBJ2-2	NA	CSASPYGIAGELFF	TGCAGTGCTAGTCCGTATGGGATCGCCGGGGAGCTGTTTTTT
TRBV13	NA	TRBJ1-4	NA	CASSSSGAATNEKLFF	TGTGCCAGCAGCTCCTCGGGAGCAGCAACTAATGAAAAACTGTTTTTT
TRBV24-1	NA	TRBJ2-2	TRBD1	CATSDAPGQGMSGELFF	TGTGCCACCAGTGATGCTCCGGGACAGGGGATGTCCGGGGAGCTGTTTTTT
TRBV28	NA	TRBJ2-4	NA	CASGESGALAKNIQYF	TGTGCCAGCGGGGAATCAGGGGCTCTAGCCAAAAACATTCAGTACTTC
TRBV6-5	few	TRBJ2-7	NA	CASSYPGGAPGEQYF	TGTGCCAGCAGTTACCCTGGGGGGGCCCCGGGGGAGCAGTACTTC
TRBV5-1	once	TRBJ1-1	NA	CASSPGQNTEAFF	TGCGCCAGCAGCCCGGGCCAGAACACTGAAGCTTTCTTT
TRBV28	NA	TRBJ1-4	NA	CASSRAQGLEKLFF	TGTGCCAGCAGCCGGGCCCAGGGGTTAGAAAAACTGTTTTTT
TRBV18	NA	TRBJ1-1	NA	CASSLEVPEAFF	TGTGCCAGCTCACTGGAGGTTCCTGAAGCTTTCTTT
TRBV6-2/TRBV6-3	NA	TRBJ1-2	TRBD1	CASSRTLDRGNYGYTF	TGTGCCAGCAGCCGGACACTGGACAGGGGAAACTATGGCTACACCTTC
TRBV2	once	TRBJ1-5	TRBD1	CASSETGSNNQPQHF	TGTGCCAGCAGTGAGACAGGGAGCAACAATCAGCCCCAGCATTTT
TRBV3-1/TRBV3-2	NA	TRBJ2-5	NA	CASSPSSETQYF	TGTGCCAGCAGCCCCTCGTCGGAGACCCAGTACTTC
TRBV7-2	NA	TRBJ1-6	NA	CASSLGNSPLHF	TGTGCCAGCAGCTTAGGTAATTCACCCCTCCACTTT
TRBV5-4	NA	TRBJ1-2	NA	CASSVRQANYGYTF	TGTGCCAGCAGCGTACGACAAGCTAACTATGGCTACACCTTC
TRBV19	NA	TRBJ1-5	NA	CARKVEASNQPQHF	TGTGCCAGGAAGGTAGAAGCCAGCAATCAGCCCCAGCATTTT
TRBV19	NA	TRBJ2-7	TRBD2	CASSPGGGIHEQYF	TGTGCCAGTAGTCCGGGCGGGGGGATCCACGAGCAGTACTTC
TRBV5-5	NA	TRBJ2-7	TRBD1	CASSLGQGTHEQYF	TGTGCCAGCAGCTTGGGACAGGGCACCCACGAGCAGTACTTC
TRBV11-3	NA	TRBJ2-3	NA	CASSLLVRGTIPPCTDTQYF	TGTGCCAGCAGCTTACTGGTTCGAGGTACTATTCCTCCCTGCACAGATACGCAGTATTTT
TRBV2	NA	TRBJ1-1	TRBD1	CASRQGKGTEAFF	TGTGCCAGCAGACAGGGGAAGGGCACTGAAGCTTTCTTT
TRBV7-2	once	TRBJ1-2	NA	CASSLRWTNYGYTF	TGTGCCAGCAGCTTAAGGTGGACTAACTATGGCTACACCTTC
TRBV5-1	NA	TRBJ2-3	TRBD2	CASSLEVIAGVKDTQYF	TGCGCCAGCAGCTTGGAGGTAATAGCGGGAGTCAAAGATACGCAGTATTTT
TRBV9	NA	TRBJ1-1	NA	CASSVQVSNTEAFF	TGTGCCAGCAGCGTCCAGGTTTCGAACACTGAAGCTTTCTTT
TRBV6-6	NA	TRBJ2-1	NA	CASTPRTPGVNEQFF	TGTGCCAGCACCCCAAGGACCCCGGGAGTCAATGAGCAGTTCTTC
TRBV7-9	NA	TRBJ1-1	NA	CASSLGAHTEAFF	TGTGCCAGCAGCTTAGGGGCGCACACTGAAGCTTTCTTT
TRBV9	NA	TRBJ2-5	TRBD1	CASSALRGGDETQYF	TGTGCCAGCAGCGCCCTCAGAGGGGGCGATGAGACCCAGTACTTC
TRBV10-1	NA	TRBJ2-3	TRBD2	CASSGQAGGNTDTQYF	TGCGCCAGCAGTGGCCAAGCGGGGGGCAACACAGATACGCAGTATTTT
TRBV6-1	NA	TRBJ1-2	NA	CASSDRVTHGYTF	TGTGCCAGCAGTGACAGGGTAACCCATGGCTACACCTTC
TRBV24-1	NA	TRBJ2-1	NA	CATSDMGGGREQFF	TGTGCCACCAGTGATATGGGCGGAGGCAGAGAGCAGTTCTTC
TRBV5-4	NA	TRBJ1-1	TRBD1	CASSLKQGGFSTEAFF	TGTGCCAGCAGCTTGAAGCAGGGGGGGTTTAGCACTGAAGCTTTCTTT
TRBV5-1	NA	TRBJ2-5	NA	CASSPLQSGETQYF	TGCGCCAGCAGCCCCCTTCAGAGCGGGGAGACCCAGTACTTC